Described below is a single T cell receptor beta chain sequence and its context. CDR1 SGHTS and CDR2 YDEGEE come from the germline V gene. V was clipped by 0 bases and J by 2 bases; unmatched bases: 10. The CDR3 is 17 residues long. TCRdb's copy holds only in-frame clones and misses some; the assay was immunoSEQ multiplex PCR. The sample contains approximately 250,000 clones, approximately 90% of which appear only once. The data stem from a study of blood T cell repertoires in COVID-19. This clonotype was sampled from a woman in her thirties or forties with acute COVID-19. The sample consisted of PBMCs or T cells enriched from blood (not recorded which). The genes are TRBV5-8 and TRBJ2-5, with 7 bases that match TRBD2. CDR3 sequence (DNA): TGTGCCAGCAGCTTGGGCGCTAGCGGAAGTCAGCAAGAGACCCAGTACTTC. It specifies CASSLGASGSQQETQYF. Together with reference TRBV5-8 and TRBJ2-5, the CDR3 gives the full variable domain: EAGVTQSPTHLIKTRGQQATLRCSPISGHTSVYWYQQALGLGLQFLLWYDEGEERNRGNFPPRFSGRQFPNYSSELNVNALELEDSALYLCASSLGASGSQQETQYFGPGTRLLVL.